The clone carrying this T cell receptor beta chain was counted a single time. These data come from a study of blood T cell repertoires in COVID-19. Looked up from germline, CDR1 is LGHDT and CDR2 is YNNKEL (reference sequence). With 0 bases clipped from V and 4 bases from J, the junction kept 1 base outside the gene matches. The CDR3 totals 14 residues. Profiled with immunoSEQ multiplex PCR; TCRdb holds only in-frame clones, not every one. The repertoire consists of 200,000 or so clones, with around 79% occurring once and the leading ten covering around 16%. Sequenced sample: peripheral blood. This clonotype originated in a man between 60 and 75 years old with active or convalescent COVID-19. V gene TRBV3-1 (or the pseudogene TRBV3-2) combines with J gene TRBJ2-3; 7 positions match TRBD2. CDR3 region: CASSQDLAADTQYF. Written as DNA, the CDR3 is TGTGCCAGCAGCCAAGATCTAGCGGCAGATACGCAGTATTTT.